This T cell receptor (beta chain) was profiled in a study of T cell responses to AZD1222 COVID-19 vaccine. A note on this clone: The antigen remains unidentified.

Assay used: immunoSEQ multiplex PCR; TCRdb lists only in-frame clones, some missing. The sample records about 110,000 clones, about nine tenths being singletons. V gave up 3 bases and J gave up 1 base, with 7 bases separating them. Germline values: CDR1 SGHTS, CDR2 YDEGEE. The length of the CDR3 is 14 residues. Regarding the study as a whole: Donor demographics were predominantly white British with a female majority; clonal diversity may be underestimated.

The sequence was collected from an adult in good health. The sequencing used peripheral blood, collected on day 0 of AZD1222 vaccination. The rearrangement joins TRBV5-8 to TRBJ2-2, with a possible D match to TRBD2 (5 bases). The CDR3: CASSWRKNTGELFF. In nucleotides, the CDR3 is TGTGCCAGCAGCTGGAGGAAGAACACCGGGGAGCTGTTTTTT.